The rows below give T cell receptor beta chains drawn from one sample of a study of cytomegalovirus exposure and HLA in healthy donors. Some clones are missing from TCRdb's copy, which holds only in-frame ones; the method was immunoSEQ multiplex PCR. The table records just over 150,000 clones, approximately 79% of them present only once. What was sequenced was PBMCs. The origin of the receptors is a man in his forties in good health and CMV-seropositive. The conserved cysteine and the conserved F or W are not part of the CDR3 here.

>TRBV5-1|TRBJ2-7
ASSRDRGSYEQY
>TRBV23-1|TRBJ1-5
ASGGDLNQPQH
>TRBV11-3|TRBJ1-1
ASSLIKGMAF
>TRBV2|TRBJ2-2
ASSEEYTGELF
>TRBV29-1|TRBJ1-1
SARRTEAF
>TRBV30|TRBJ2-7
AWSSRETGAQRQY
>TRBV11-2|TRBJ2-7
ASSWQYYEQY
>TRBV5-1|TRBJ2-2
ASSPRPPGTGIAGELF
>TRBV19|TRBJ2-2
ASSIATRLAGELF
>TRBV19|TRBJ2-7
ASSILGGSTNHYEQY
>TRBV2|TRBJ1-4
AITIPLGGEKLF
>TRBV7-9|TRBJ1-6
ASSMGTGDNSPLH
>TRBV19|TRBJ2-4
ASSVRGLDLSIQY